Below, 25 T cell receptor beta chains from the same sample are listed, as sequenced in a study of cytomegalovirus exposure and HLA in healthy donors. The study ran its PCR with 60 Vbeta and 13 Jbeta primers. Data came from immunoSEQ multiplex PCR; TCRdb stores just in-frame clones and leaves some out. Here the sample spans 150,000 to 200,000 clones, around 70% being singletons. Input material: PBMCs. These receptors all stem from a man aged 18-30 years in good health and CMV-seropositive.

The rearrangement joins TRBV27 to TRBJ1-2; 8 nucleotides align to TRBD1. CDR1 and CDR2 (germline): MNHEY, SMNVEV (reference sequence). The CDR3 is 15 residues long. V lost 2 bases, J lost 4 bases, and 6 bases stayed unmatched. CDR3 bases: TGTGCCAGCAGTTTAGAGTCAGGGGGCGCCTATGGCTACACCTTC. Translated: CASSLESGGAYGYTF.

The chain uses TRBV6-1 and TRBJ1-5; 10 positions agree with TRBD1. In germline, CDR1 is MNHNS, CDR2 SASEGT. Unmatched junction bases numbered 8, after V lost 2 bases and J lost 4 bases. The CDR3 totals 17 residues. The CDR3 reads CASSEMVGDRGNQPQHF. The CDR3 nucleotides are TGTGCCAGCAGTGAAATGGTTGGGGACAGGGGAAATCAGCCCCAGCATTTT.

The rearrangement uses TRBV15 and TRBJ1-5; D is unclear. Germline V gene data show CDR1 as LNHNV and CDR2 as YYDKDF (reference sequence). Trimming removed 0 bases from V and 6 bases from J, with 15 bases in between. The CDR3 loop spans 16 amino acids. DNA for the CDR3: TGTGCCACCAGCAGAGATGAGGGTGGGGAGGGTCAGCCCCAGCATTTT. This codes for CATSRDEGGEGQPQHF.

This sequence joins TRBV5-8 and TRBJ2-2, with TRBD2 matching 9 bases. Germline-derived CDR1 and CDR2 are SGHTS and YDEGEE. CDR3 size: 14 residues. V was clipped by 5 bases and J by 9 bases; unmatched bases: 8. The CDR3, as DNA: TGTGCCAGCAGTGCCGGGACTAGCATCCGGGAGCTGTTTTTT. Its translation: CASSAGTSIRELFF.

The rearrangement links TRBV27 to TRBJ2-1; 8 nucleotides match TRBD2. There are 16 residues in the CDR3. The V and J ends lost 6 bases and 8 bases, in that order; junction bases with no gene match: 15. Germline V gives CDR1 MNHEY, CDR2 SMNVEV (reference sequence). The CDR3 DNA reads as TGTGCCAGCAGGTCGATAGGGGGACTAGGGGGGGATGAGCAGTTCTTC. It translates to CASRSIGGLGGDEQFF.

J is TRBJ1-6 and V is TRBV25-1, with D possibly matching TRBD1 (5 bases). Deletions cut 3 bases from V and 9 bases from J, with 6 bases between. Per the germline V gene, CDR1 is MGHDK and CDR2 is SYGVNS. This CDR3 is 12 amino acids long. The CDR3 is CASSEGPSPLHF. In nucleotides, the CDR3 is TGTGCCAGCAGTGAGGGGCCTTCACCCCTCCACTTT. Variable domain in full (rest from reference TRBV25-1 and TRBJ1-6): EADIYQTPRYLVIGTGKKITLECSQTMGHDKMYWYQQDPGMELHLIHYSYGVNSTEKGDLSSESTVSRIRTEHFPLTLESARPSHTSQYLCASSEGPSPLHFGNGTRLTVT.

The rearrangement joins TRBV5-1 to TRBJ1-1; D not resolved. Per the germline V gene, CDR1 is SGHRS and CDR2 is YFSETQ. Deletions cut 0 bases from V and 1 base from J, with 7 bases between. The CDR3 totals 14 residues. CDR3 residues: CASSLAPQNTEAFF. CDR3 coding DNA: TGCGCCAGCAGCTTGGCCCCACAGAACACTGAAGCTTTCTTT.

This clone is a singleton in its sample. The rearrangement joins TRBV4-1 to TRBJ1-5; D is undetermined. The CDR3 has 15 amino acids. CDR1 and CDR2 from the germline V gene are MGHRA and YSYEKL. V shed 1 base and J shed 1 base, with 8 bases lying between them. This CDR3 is CASSQVTGSNQPQHF. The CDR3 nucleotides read TGCGCCAGCAGCCAAGTGACGGGGAGCAATCAGCCCCAGCATTTT.

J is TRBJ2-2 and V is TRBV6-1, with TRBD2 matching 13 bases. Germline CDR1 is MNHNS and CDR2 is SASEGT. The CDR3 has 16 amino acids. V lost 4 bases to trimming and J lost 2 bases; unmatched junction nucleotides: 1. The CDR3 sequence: CASSGGLAGNTGELFF. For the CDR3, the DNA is TGTGCCAGCAGTGGGGGACTAGCGGGAAACACCGGGGAGCTGTTTTTT.

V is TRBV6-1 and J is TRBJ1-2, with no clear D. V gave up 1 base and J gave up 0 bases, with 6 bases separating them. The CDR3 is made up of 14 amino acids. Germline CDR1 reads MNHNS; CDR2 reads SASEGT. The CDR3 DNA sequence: TGTGCCAGCAGTGAAGGGGCAGCTAACTATGGCTACACCTTC. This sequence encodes CASSEGAANYGYTF.

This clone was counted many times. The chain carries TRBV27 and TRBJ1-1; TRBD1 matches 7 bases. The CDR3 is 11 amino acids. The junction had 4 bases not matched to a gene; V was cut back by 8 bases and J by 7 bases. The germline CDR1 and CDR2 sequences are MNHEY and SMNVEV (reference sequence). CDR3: CASHQGVEAFF. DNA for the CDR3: TGTGCCAGCCACCAGGGGGTTGAAGCTTTCTTT.

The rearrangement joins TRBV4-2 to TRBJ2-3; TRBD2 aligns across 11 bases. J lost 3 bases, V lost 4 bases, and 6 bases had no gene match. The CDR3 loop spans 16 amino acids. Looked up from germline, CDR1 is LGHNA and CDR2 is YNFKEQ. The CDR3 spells CASSPLAGGLTDTQYF. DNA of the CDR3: TGTGCCAGCAGCCCTCTAGCGGGGGGATTAACAGATACGCAGTATTTT.

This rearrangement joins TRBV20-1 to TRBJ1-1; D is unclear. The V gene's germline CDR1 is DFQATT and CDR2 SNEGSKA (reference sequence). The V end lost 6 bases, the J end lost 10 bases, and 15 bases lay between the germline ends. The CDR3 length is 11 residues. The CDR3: CSAKIEVGAFF. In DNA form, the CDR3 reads TGCAGTGCCAAGATAGAGGTTGGAGCTTTCTTT.

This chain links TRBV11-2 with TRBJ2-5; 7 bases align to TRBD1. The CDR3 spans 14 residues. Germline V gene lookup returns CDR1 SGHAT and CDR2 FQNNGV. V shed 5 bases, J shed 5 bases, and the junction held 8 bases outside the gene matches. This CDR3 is CASSTGTAKETQYF. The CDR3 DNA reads TGTGCCAGCAGCACTGGGACAGCCAAGGAGACCCAGTACTTC.

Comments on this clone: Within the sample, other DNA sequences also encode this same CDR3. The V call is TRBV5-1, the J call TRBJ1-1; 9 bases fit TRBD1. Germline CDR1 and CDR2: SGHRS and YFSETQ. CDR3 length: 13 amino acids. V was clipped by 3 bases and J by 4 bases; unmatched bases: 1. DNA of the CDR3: TGCGCCAGCAGCTCGGACAGGGGCACTGAAGCTTTCTTT. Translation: CASSSDRGTEAFF.

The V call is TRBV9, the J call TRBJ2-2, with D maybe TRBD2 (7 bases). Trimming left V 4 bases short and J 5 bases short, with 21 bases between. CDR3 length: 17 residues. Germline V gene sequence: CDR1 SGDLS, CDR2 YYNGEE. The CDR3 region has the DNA TGTGCCAGCAGCACCCTGGGGGGGGCCAGGAGAACCGGGGAGCTGTTTTTT. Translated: CASSTLGGARRTGELFF.

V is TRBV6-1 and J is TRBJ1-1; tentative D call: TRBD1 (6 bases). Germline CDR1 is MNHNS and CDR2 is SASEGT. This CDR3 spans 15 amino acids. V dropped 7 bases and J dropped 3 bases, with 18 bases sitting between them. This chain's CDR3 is CASTKAGVKDTEAFF. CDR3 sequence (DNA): TGTGCCAGCACGAAAGCAGGGGTGAAGGACACTGAAGCTTTCTTT.

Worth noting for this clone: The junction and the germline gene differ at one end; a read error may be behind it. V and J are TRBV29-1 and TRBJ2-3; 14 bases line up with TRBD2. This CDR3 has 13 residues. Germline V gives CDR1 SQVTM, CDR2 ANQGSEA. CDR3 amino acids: CSVEELGLAGDLF. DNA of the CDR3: TGCAGCGTTGAAGAACTGGGACTAGCGGGGGACCTTTTT.

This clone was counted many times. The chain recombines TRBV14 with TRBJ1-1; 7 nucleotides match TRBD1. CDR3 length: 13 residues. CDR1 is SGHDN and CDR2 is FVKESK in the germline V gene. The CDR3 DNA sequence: TGTGCTACCGCAAAGGGGGCAGGAACTGAAGCTTTCTTT. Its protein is CATAKGAGTEAFF.

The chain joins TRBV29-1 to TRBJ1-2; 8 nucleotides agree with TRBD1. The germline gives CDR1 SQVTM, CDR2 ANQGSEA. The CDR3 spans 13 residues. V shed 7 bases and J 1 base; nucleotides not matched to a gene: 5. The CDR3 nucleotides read TGCAGCGCGGGGACAGGAGGTAACTATGGCTACACCTTC. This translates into CSAGTGGNYGYTF.

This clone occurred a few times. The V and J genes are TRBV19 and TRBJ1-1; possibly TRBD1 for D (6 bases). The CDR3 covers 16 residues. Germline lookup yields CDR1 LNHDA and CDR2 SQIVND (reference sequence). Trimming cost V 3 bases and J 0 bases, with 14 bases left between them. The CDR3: CASSMVAGVLNTEAFF. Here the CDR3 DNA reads TGTGCCAGTAGTATGGTCGCAGGGGTATTGAACACTGAAGCTTTCTTT. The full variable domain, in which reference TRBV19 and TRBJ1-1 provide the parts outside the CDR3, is DGGITQSPKYLFRKEGQNVTLSCEQNLNHDAMYWYRQDPGQGLRLIYYSQIVNDFQKGDIAEGYSVSREKKESFPLTVTSAQKNPTAFYLCASSMVAGVLNTEAFFGQGTRLTVV.

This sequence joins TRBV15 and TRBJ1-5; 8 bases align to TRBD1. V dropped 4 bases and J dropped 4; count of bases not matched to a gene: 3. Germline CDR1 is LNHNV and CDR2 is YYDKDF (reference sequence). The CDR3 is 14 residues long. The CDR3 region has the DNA TGTGCCACCAGCATAACAGGGGGTAATCAGCCCCAGCATTTT. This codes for CATSITGGNQPQHF.

The CDR3 sequence: CASEGQGPFGYTF. The CDR3 nucleotides are TGTGCCAGCGAGGGACAGGGCCCTTTTGGCTACACCTTC. The rearrangement joins TRBV5-4 to TRBJ1-2; 9 bases fit TRBD1. This CDR3 is 13 amino acids long. Germline CDR1 and CDR2: SGHNT and YYREEE (reference sequence). The V gene end was trimmed by 7 bases and the J gene end by 7 bases; junction bases not matched to a gene: 8.

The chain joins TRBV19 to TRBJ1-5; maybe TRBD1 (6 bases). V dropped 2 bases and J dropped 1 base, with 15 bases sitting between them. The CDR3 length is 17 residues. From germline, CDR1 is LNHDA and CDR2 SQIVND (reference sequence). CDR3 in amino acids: CASSIKGGRGSNQPQHF. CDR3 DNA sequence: TGTGCCAGTAGTATAAAAGGGGGAAGGGGAAGCAATCAGCCCCAGCATTTT.

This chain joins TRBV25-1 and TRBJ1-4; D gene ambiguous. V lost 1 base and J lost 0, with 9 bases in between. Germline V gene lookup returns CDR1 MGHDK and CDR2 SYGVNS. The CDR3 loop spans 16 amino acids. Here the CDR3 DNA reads TGTGCCAGCAGTGAATTCACCGGGGCAACTAATGAAAAACTGTTTTTT. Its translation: CASSEFTGATNEKLFF.